Here is one T cell receptor (beta chain) with its context. The data were obtained in a study of brain T cells in children with intractable seizures. Surgery cases with the highest brain T cell transcript signatures were chosen for sequencing. Generated by immunoSEQ multiplex PCR, the TCRdb table keeps only in-frame clones and is missing some. The profile shows around 38,000 clones, over 75% of them singletons. The germline V and J ends were trimmed by 2 bases and 1 base, with 14 bases remaining between them. This CDR3 comprises 16 residues. Germline CDR1 MNHEY, CDR2 SVGAGI. The chain recombines TRBV6-5 with TRBJ1-1; tentative D call: TRBD1 (6 bases). This material consisted of peripheral blood, taken at surgery. This sequence was found in a girl aged 2-15 years with tuberous sclerosis and intractable seizures. The CDR3 nucleotides are TGTGCCAGCAGTTACGATGGGGGCAGGAGGAACACTGAAGCTTTCTTT. Translation gives CASSYDGGRRNTEAFF.